The present entry profiles one TCR beta chain with its context. Trimming took 2 bases from V and 3 from J, leaving 10 bases between them. Germline V gene sequence: CDR1 MNHEY, CDR2 SVGAGI. The CDR3 sequence is 14 residues long. This sample is part of a study of blood T cell repertoires in COVID-19. Across the whole study: COVID-19 samples, acute and convalescent, were from the United States, Italy and Spain. T cells, B-cell-depleted T cells, or PBMCs provided the cDNA or gDNA that served as material.

In the original analysis: Reference gene primers were amplified, and this amplification served to estimate nucleated cell counts. Libraries were prepared by immunoSEQ multiplex PCR; TCRdb keeps only in-frame clonotypes and omits some of them. The DNA gave D and trimming, while V, J and clone size come from that table. The table includes around 200,000 clones, roughly 78% detected once. Sequenced material: peripheral blood. The rearrangement uses TRBV6-5 and TRBJ1-1; TRBD1 is a possible D gene (5 bases). This TCR derives from a woman over 75 with active or convalescent COVID-19. This chain's CDR3 is CASSYRGTDTEAFF. The CDR3 DNA follows: TGTGCCAGCAGTTACAGGGGTACGGACACTGAAGCTTTCTTT.